This is a list of T cell receptor beta chains from one sample in a study of metastatic and nonmetastatic thyroid tumors. TCRdb re-processed the PCR reads through MiXCR. The sample has tens of thousands of clones, around 12% seen once. Sequencing was performed on tumor tissue. The origin of the receptors is a female donor with papillary thyroid cancer or a benign thyroid nodule (not recorded which). Some clones in this sample may be carry-over from other donors' samples. Both conserved end residues are part of each CDR3. A D gene is named only where the DNA matches it firmly. Clone size is shown for a subset of rows, as once, few, many or a class of expanded clone.

size: many
V: TRBV15
J: TRBJ2-2
D: TRBD1
length: 16
CDR3: CATSSRQGLNTGELFF
DNA: TGTGCCACCAGCAGTCGACAGGGTTTAAACACCGGGGAGCTGTTTTTT

size: many
V: TRBV11-3
J: TRBJ2-7
D: TRBD2
length: 13
CDR3: CASSLSGGGEQYF
DNA: TGTGCCAGCAGCTTGAGCGGGGGGGGCGAGCAGTACTTC

size: many
V: TRBV5-1
J: TRBJ2-7
D: -
length: 16
CDR3: CASSLGAGQNLAEQYF
DNA: TGCGCCAGCAGCCTGGGAGCGGGACAAAACCTCGCCGAGCAGTACTTC

size: many
V: TRBV5-6
J: TRBJ2-7
D: TRBD1
length: 16
CDR3: CASSFSVGQGYSEQYF
DNA: TGTGCCAGCAGCTTCTCGGTCGGACAGGGCTATTCGGAGCAGTACTTC

size: many
V: TRBV12-3/TRBV12-4
J: TRBJ1-4
D: -
length: 12
CDR3: CASSLEGEKLFF
DNA: TGTGCCAGCAGTTTAGAGGGTGAAAAACTGTTTTTT

size: many
V: TRBV5-8
J: TRBJ1-3
D: TRBD1
length: 14
CDR3: CASSRTGTGNTIYF
DNA: TGTGCCAGCAGCAGGACAGGGACTGGAAACACCATATATTTT

size: many
V: TRBV5-1
J: TRBJ2-4
D: -
length: 15
CDR3: CASSLGGFGKNIQYF
DNA: TGCGCCAGCAGCTTGGGCGGGTTCGGAAAAAACATTCAGTACTTC

size: many
V: TRBV4-2
J: TRBJ1-2
D: -
length: 12
CDR3: CASSQDRVGYTF
DNA: TGTGCCAGCAGCCAAGATCGGGTTGGCTACACCTTC

size: many
V: TRBV9
J: TRBJ2-1
D: -
length: 13
CDR3: CASSVAPGDEQFF
DNA: TGTGCCAGCAGCGTTGCCCCCGGGGATGAGCAGTTCTTC

size: many
V: TRBV4-1
J: TRBJ2-7
D: -
length: 12
CDR3: CASSQGGFEQYF
DNA: TGCGCCAGCAGCCAAGGGGGGTTCGAGCAGTACTTC

size: many
V: TRBV20-1
J: TRBJ1-3
D: -
length: 16
CDR3: CSARNPRRESGNTIYF
DNA: TGCAGTGCCCGCAACCCCCGACGGGAGTCTGGAAACACCATATATTTT

size: many
V: TRBV9
J: TRBJ2-2
D: -
length: 15
CDR3: CASNLDSAGTGELFF
DNA: TGTGCCAGCAACCTGGACAGTGCAGGCACCGGGGAGCTGTTTTTT

size: -
V: TRBV20-1
J: TRBJ1-1
D: -
length: 13
CDR3: CSANTGLTTEAFF
DNA: TGCAGTGCCAACACAGGGCTGACCACTGAAGCTTTCTTT

size: many
V: TRBV20-1
J: TRBJ2-7
D: -
length: 12
CDR3: CSASGNPHEQYF
DNA: TGCAGTGCTAGCGGGAACCCCCACGAGCAGTACTTC

size: many
V: TRBV5-1
J: TRBJ1-1
D: -
length: 13
CDR3: CASSQQGVAEAFF
DNA: TGCGCCAGCAGCCAACAGGGTGTGGCTGAAGCTTTCTTT

size: many
V: TRBV27
J: TRBJ1-4
D: TRBD1
length: 15
CDR3: CASSPRTGGVKKLFF
DNA: TGTGCCAGCAGTCCACGGACAGGCGGAGTGAAAAAACTGTTTTTT

size: many
V: TRBV27
J: TRBJ1-6
D: -
length: 13
CDR3: CASSRGRDSPLHF
DNA: TGTGCCAGCAGTCGGGGGCGGGATTCACCCCTCCACTTT

size: many
V: TRBV12-3/TRBV12-4
J: TRBJ2-1
D: TRBD2
length: 16
CDR3: CASSRTPGLVVHEQFF
DNA: TGTGCCAGCAGTCGAACCCCGGGACTAGTAGTCCATGAGCAGTTCTTC

size: many
V: TRBV6-5
J: TRBJ1-6
D: -
length: 14
CDR3: CASSYSGPWSPLHF
DNA: TGTGCCAGCAGTTACTCCGGCCCATGGTCACCCCTCCACTTT

size: many
V: TRBV20-1
J: TRBJ1-5
D: TRBD1
length: 19
CDR3: CSASGRAGTAIDSNQPQHF
DNA: TGCAGTGCCAGCGGGAGGGCCGGGACAGCGATAGATAGCAATCAGCCCCAGCATTTT

size: many
V: TRBV9
J: TRBJ1-1
D: TRBD1
length: 16
CDR3: CASSVGQGRVNTEAFF
DNA: TGTGCCAGCAGCGTGGGACAGGGGAGGGTGAACACTGAAGCTTTCTTT

size: many
V: TRBV20-1
J: TRBJ2-1
D: -
length: 13
CDR3: CSAAEGPYNEQFF
DNA: TGCAGTGCCGCAGAGGGTCCTTACAATGAGCAGTTCTTC

size: many
V: TRBV11-2
J: TRBJ2-3
D: TRBD2
length: 17
CDR3: CASSSTRLASSTDTQYF
DNA: TGTGCCAGCAGCTCGACAAGACTAGCGTCTAGCACAGATACGCAGTATTTT

size: many
V: TRBV6-1
J: TRBJ2-7
D: TRBD2
length: 17
CDR3: CASRPGLAGGSYYEQYF
DNA: TGTGCCAGCAGACCGGGACTAGCGGGAGGTTCTTACTACGAGCAGTACTTC

size: -
V: TRBV29-1
J: TRBJ2-1
D: TRBD1
length: 15
CDR3: CSGTMDRGSRNEQFF
DNA: TGCAGCGGGACGATGGACAGGGGGTCACGGAATGAGCAGTTCTTC

size: -
V: TRBV6-1
J: TRBJ1-1
D: TRBD1
length: 14
CDR3: CASSVHRGNTEAFF
DNA: TGTGCCAGCAGTGTTCACAGGGGGAACACTGAAGCTTTCTTT

size: -
V: TRBV5-5
J: TRBJ1-2
D: TRBD1
length: 16
CDR3: CASSLGRGLYNYGYTF
DNA: TGTGCCAGCAGCTTGGGAAGGGGGCTTTACAACTATGGCTACACCTTC

size: many
V: TRBV18
J: TRBJ1-2
D: TRBD1
length: 13
CDR3: CASSPQKTGYDTF
DNA: TGTGCCAGCTCACCACAAAAGACAGGGTACGACACCTTC

size: many
V: TRBV6-1
J: TRBJ1-1
D: -
length: 13
CDR3: CASSENRRTEAFF
DNA: TGTGCCAGCTCGGAGAATAGGAGGACTGAAGCTTTCTTT

size: many
V: TRBV20-1
J: TRBJ1-2
D: TRBD1
length: 13
CDR3: CSASPLTGYGYTF
DNA: TGCAGTGCTAGCCCTTTGACAGGGTACGGCTACACCTTC

size: many
V: TRBV9
J: TRBJ1-6
D: TRBD1
length: 15
CDR3: CASSATGTGTSPLHF
DNA: TGTGCCAGCAGCGCAACCGGGACAGGGACTTCACCCCTCCACTTT

size: many
V: TRBV5-1
J: TRBJ2-7
D: -
length: 13
CDR3: CASSPQTSYEQYF
DNA: TGCGCCAGCTCACCCCAGACGTCCTACGAGCAGTACTTC

size: many
V: TRBV6-6
J: TRBJ2-1
D: TRBD1
length: 19
CDR3: CASSYSAMDRDRKYNEQFF
DNA: TGTGCCAGCAGTTACTCGGCAATGGATCGGGACAGAAAATACAATGAGCAGTTCTTC

size: -
V: TRBV27
J: TRBJ1-5
D: -
length: 13
CDR3: CASSLFASQSQHF
DNA: TGTGCCAGCAGTTTGTTTGCTTCGCAGTCCCAGCATTTT

size: many
V: TRBV10-3
J: TRBJ2-5
D: -
length: 14
CDR3: CAISEFRGQQTQYF
DNA: TGTGCCATCAGTGAGTTTAGGGGCCAACAGACCCAGTACTTC

size: many
V: TRBV7-2
J: TRBJ1-1
D: -
length: 15
CDR3: CASSLIRGLNTEAFF
DNA: TGTGCCAGCAGCTTAATCAGGGGCCTCAACACTGAAGCTTTCTTT

size: many
V: TRBV20-1
J: TRBJ2-7
D: TRBD1
length: 14
CDR3: CSATPGTGAYEQYF
DNA: TGCAGTGCCACCCCCGGGACAGGGGCCTACGAGCAGTACTTC

size: many
V: TRBV30
J: TRBJ2-5
D: TRBD1
length: 13
CDR3: CAWRGDRAETQYF
DNA: TGTGCCTGGAGGGGTGACAGGGCAGAGACCCAGTACTTC

size: many
V: TRBV20-1
J: TRBJ1-3
D: -
length: 15
CDR3: CSARTPTHSGNTIYF
DNA: TGCAGTGCTAGAACCCCAACCCACTCTGGAAACACCATATATTTT

size: many
V: TRBV20-1
J: TRBJ2-7
D: -
length: 11
CDR3: CSATMGFEQYF
DNA: TGCAGTGCCACGATGGGGTTCGAGCAGTACTTC

size: many
V: TRBV5-6
J: TRBJ2-3
D: TRBD2
length: 16
CDR3: CASSHTLAGRTDTQYF
DNA: TGTGCCAGCAGCCATACCCTAGCGGGGCGCACAGATACGCAGTATTTT